The table lists the clone carrying this T cell receptor (beta chain) with a few counts. No conserved phenylalanine or tryptophan ends this CDR3, so it is likely a read error. This entry is derived from a study of breast tumors, draining lymph nodes, adjacent tissues. The lymph nodes were axillary draining lymph nodes from breast cancer patients. TCRdb recomputed calls from the multiplex PCR reads with MiXCR, one row per CDR3 protein. The table includes approximately 250,000 distinct CDR3 sequences, less than 40% detected once. V gave up 1 base and J gave up 1 base, with 7 bases separating them. This CDR3 contains 14 residues. The germline V gene has CDR1 SGHTA and CDR2 FQGNSA.

The TCR comes from a female donor with breast cancer. Some clones in this sample may be carry-over from other donors' samples. The sequenced sample was axillary lymph node tissue. The J gene is TRBJ2-5, the V gene TRBV7-2; D unclear. CDR3 amino acids: CASSLGSGQETQYL. The CDR3 nucleotides are TGTGCCAGCAGCTTAGGTTCAGGCCAAGAGACCCAGTACCTC.